This T cell receptor beta chain was profiled in a study of tumor-infiltrating lymphocytes in oesophageal squamous cell carcinoma. TCRdb passed the PCR reads through MiXCR, listing each CDR3 protein once. In the table there are about 12,000 distinct CDR3 sequences, 50% to 70% of which are singletons. CDR1 and CDR2 from the germline V gene are SEHNR and FQNEAQ (reference sequence). With 2 bases removed from V and 6 bases from J, the gap between germline ends came to 7 bases. There are 13 residues in the CDR3. This clonotype came up many times. The sample was esophageal tumor tissue. The receptor was isolated from a female donor with esophageal squamous cell carcinoma. The gene calls are TRBV7-9 and TRBJ1-4, with D perhaps matching TRBD1 (5 bases). The CDR3 here is CASSLSGDEKLFF. Here the CDR3 DNA reads TGTGCCAGCAGCTTATCGGGGGATGAAAAACTGTTTTTT.